These 18 T cell receptor beta chains were all obtained from the same sample, sequenced in a study of T cell responses to AZD1222 COVID-19 vaccine. Assay: immunoSEQ multiplex PCR; the TCRdb copy retains only in-frame clones and omits some. This table has more than 100,000 clones, 75% to 85% appearing once. The source was peripheral blood, collected 28 days after the second dose of the MenACWY control vaccine. The receptors stem from an adult who received the MenACWY meningococcal vaccine as a control.

The chain links TRBV11-2 to TRBJ2-3, with a possible D match to TRBD1 (6 bases). The CDR3 is made up of 16 amino acids. The V gene lost 5 bases and the J gene lost 6 bases, with 21 bases spanning the gap. Germline V gene data show CDR1 as SGHAT and CDR2 as FQNNGV. CDR3 nucleotides: TGTGCCAGCAGCCCGCATGACAGGACCTCCCCTGATACGCAGTATTTT. The encoded protein is CASSPHDRTSPDTQYF.

This clone was observed a few times. The V and J genes are TRBV5-4 and TRBJ2-5; TRBD1 might be the D (6 bases). The germline V gene has CDR1 SGHNT and CDR2 YYREEE (reference sequence). V was cut by 4 bases and J by 2 bases, with 9 bases left in between. CDR3 length: 13 amino acids. CDR3 DNA: TGTGCCAGCAGCATCGACAGGCAAGAGACCCAGTACTTC. This codes for CASSIDRQETQYF.

The CDR3 coding sequence is TGTGCCAGCACCCCCCGGACAGGCAGTAACACCGGGGAGCTGTTTTTT. This gives the protein CASTPRTGSNTGELFF. The gene calls are TRBV5-4 and TRBJ2-2; TRBD1 aligns across 7 bases. Germline trimming cut 6 bases from V and 2 bases from J; bases unmatched to any gene: 10. Per the germline V gene, CDR1 is SGHNT and CDR2 is YYREEE (reference sequence). The CDR3 is 16 residues long.

This chain connects TRBV3-1 (or the pseudogene TRBV3-2) to TRBJ1-4; no clear D. Germline V gene data show CDR1 as LGHDT and CDR2 as YNNKEL (reference sequence). The CDR3 runs 15 residues. Trimming stripped 2 bases from V and 0 bases from J, with 7 bases between. The CDR3 spells CASSQTAATNEKLFF. CDR3 nucleotide sequence: TGTGCCAGCAGCCAAACAGCCGCAACTAATGAAAAACTGTTTTTT.

The chain recombines TRBV11-3 with TRBJ2-3, with TRBD2 identical over 12 bases. CDR1 and CDR2 from the germline V gene are SGHNT and YENEEA. CDR3 size: 18 residues. The V segment lost 4 bases and the J segment 0 bases; nucleotides outside the gene matches: 8. The CDR3 nucleotides read TGTGCCAGCAGCTCTCGACTAGCGGGGGTTTCTAGCACAGATACGCAGTATTTT. This gives the protein CASSSRLAGVSSTDTQYF.

The rearrangement joins TRBV28 to TRBJ1-5, with 8 positions matching TRBD1. V gave up 5 bases and J gave up 1 base; unmatched junction bases: 7. Looked up from germline, CDR1 is MDHEN and CDR2 is SYDVKM. This CDR3 region has 16 residues. The CDR3 sequence is CASSPIRTGSNQPQHF. CDR3 coding DNA: TGTGCCAGCAGTCCCATTAGGACAGGGAGCAATCAGCCCCAGCATTTT.

This clone was seen more than once but under ten times. This chain connects TRBV10-1 to TRBJ1-1, with no clear D. This CDR3 contains 14 residues. Germline loops: CDR1 WNHNN, CDR2 SYGVQD (reference sequence). Trimming removed 5 bases from V and 4 bases from J, with 14 bases in between. The CDR3 loop reads CASSSGSGLTEAFF. CDR3 in DNA: TGCGCCAGCAGTTCGGGAAGCGGACTCACTGAAGCTTTCTTT.

This clone occurred a few times. The gene calls are TRBV5-6 and TRBJ1-2; D gene uncertain. CDR1 is SGHDT and CDR2 is YYEEEE in the germline V gene. The CDR3 spans 15 residues. V gave up 0 bases and J gave up 5 bases, with 14 bases separating them. This chain's CDR3 is CASSLVAPGRYGYTF. CDR3 nucleotide sequence: TGTGCCAGCAGCTTGGTGGCTCCCGGTCGGTATGGCTACACCTTC. Full variable domain (outside the CDR3, taken from reference TRBV5-6 and TRBJ1-2): DAGVTQSPTHLIKTRGQQVTLRCSPKSGHDTVSWYQQALGQGPQFIFQYYEEEERQRGNFPDRFSGHQFPNYSSELNVNALLLGDSALYLCASSLVAPGRYGYTFGSGTRLTVV.

V usage is TRBV19 and J usage is TRBJ2-7, with D maybe TRBD1 (6 bases). Trimming cost V 6 bases and J 4 bases, with 16 bases left between them. Looked up from germline, CDR1 is LNHDA and CDR2 is SQIVND (reference sequence). The CDR3 is made up of 14 amino acids. The CDR3 bases are TGTGCCAGTAGCGCCGGAACAGGGCAGTACGAGCAGTACTTC. Amino acid sequence: CASSAGTGQYEQYF. Complete variable domain (other parts from reference TRBV19 and TRBJ2-7): DGGITQSPKYLFRKEGQNVTLSCEQNLNHDAMYWYRQDPGQGLRLIYYSQIVNDFQKGDIAEGYSVSREKKESFPLTVTSAQKNPTAFYLCASSAGTGQYEQYFGPGTRLTVT.

This chain uses TRBV9 with TRBJ1-5; TRBD1 agrees at 12 bases. Per germline, CDR1 SGDLS and CDR2 YYNGEE. The CDR3 has 16 residues. The V segment lost 3 bases and the J segment 4 bases; nucleotides outside the gene matches: 5. CDR3 nucleotide sequence: TGTGCCAGCAGCGAGGGGACAGGGGGCCTGAATCAGCCCCAGCATTTT. Its protein product is CASSEGTGGLNQPQHF.

This clone was counted only a few times. The genes are TRBV3-1 (or the pseudogene TRBV3-2) and TRBJ2-1; no firm D call. Trimming cost V 9 bases and J 4 bases, with 13 bases left between them. CDR3 length equals 13 residues. Per the germline V gene, CDR1 is LGHDT and CDR2 is YNNKEL (reference sequence). For the CDR3, the DNA is TGTGCCAGAAAGACGGTTAGGTACAATGAGCAGTTCTTC. It is translated as CARKTVRYNEQFF.

The J gene is TRBJ2-7, the V gene TRBV6-2 or TRBV6-3, with TRBD2 as a possible D gene (6 bases). Trimming removed 0 bases from V and 3 bases from J, with 12 bases in between. The CDR3 contains 15 residues. Germline V gene sequence: CDR1 MNHEY, CDR2 SVGEGT. The CDR3 region has the DNA TGTGCCAGCAGTTACTCCTGGGATAGCGGCTACGAGCAGTACTTC. This translates into CASSYSWDSGYEQYF.

The V gene is TRBV7-9, the J gene TRBJ2-2; the D gene is possibly TRBD1 (6 bases). CDR1 is SEHNR, CDR2 FQNEAQ, per germline (reference sequence). The length of the CDR3 is 13 residues. The V gene lost 5 bases and the J gene lost 5 bases, with 9 bases spanning the gap. CDR3 residues: CASSLQGTGELFF. Here the CDR3 DNA reads TGTGCCAGCAGCCTACAGGGAACCGGGGAGCTGTTTTTT.

CDR3 coding DNA: TGCGCCAGCAGCTTGGAATTCCTAGGCGGCTATGGCTACACCTTC. Translated, it gives CASSLEFLGGYGYTF. The rearrangement joins TRBV5-1 to TRBJ1-2, with D uncertain. Deletions cut 0 bases from V and 4 bases from J, with 13 bases between. CDR3 size: 15 residues. Germline V gene sequence: CDR1 SGHRS, CDR2 YFSETQ.

This clone was observed a single time. This rearrangement joins TRBV4-1 to TRBJ1-2; D is unclear. This CDR3 comprises 13 residues. Between the trimmed V and J ends, which lost 1 base and 7 bases, there was a span of 10 bases. Germline CDR1 is MGHRA and CDR2 is YSYEKL. The CDR3 DNA reads as TGCGCCAGCAGCCAAGTTGTCCGAGGTGGCTACACCTTC. Translation: CASSQVVRGGYTF.

The chain is built from TRBV5-6 and TRBJ2-7, with no clear D. There are 12 residues in the CDR3. Germline V lookup: CDR1 SGHDT, CDR2 YYEEEE. V was trimmed by 0 bases and J by 2 bases, leaving 3 bases between them. The CDR3 sequence is CASSLDAYEQYV. The CDR3 coding sequence is TGTGCCAGCAGCTTGGACGCCTACGAGCAGTACGTC.

The chain uses TRBV29-1 and TRBJ1-2; 10 bases fit TRBD1. With 6 bases clipped from V and 1 base from J, the junction kept 8 bases outside the gene matches. The germline V gene has CDR1 SQVTM and CDR2 ANQGSEA. The length of the CDR3 is 15 residues. The CDR3 spells CSVGTGAGINYGYTF. The CDR3 bases are TGCAGCGTCGGGACAGGGGCTGGGATTAACTATGGCTACACCTTC. Together with reference TRBV29-1 and TRBJ1-2, the CDR3 gives the full variable domain: SAVISQKPSRDICQRGTSLTIQCQVDSQVTMMFWYRQQPGQSLTLIATANQGSEATYESGFVIDKFPISRPNLTFSTLTVSNMSPEDSSIYLCSVGTGAGINYGYTFGSGTRLTVV.

V is TRBV6-1 and J is TRBJ2-3; D is unclear. Trimming shortened V by 1 base and J by 3 bases, and 5 bases separated the two germline ends. Germline loops: CDR1 MNHNS, CDR2 SASEGT. This CDR3 has 13 amino acids. In DNA form, the CDR3 reads TGTGCCAGCAGTGAAGGTAGGACAGATACGCAGTATTTT. Protein product: CASSEGRTDTQYF.